Following are 10 T cell receptor beta chains from one sample sequenced in a study of Ad26.COV2.S vaccination and SARS-CoV-2 variants. Treatment: some 20 received Ad26.COV2.S at low or high dose, single or two shots; about 5 received placebo; per-sample allocation not given. Collection of the samples took place on day 63 after the first injection of vaccine or placebo. Sequencing was performed with immunoSEQ multiplex PCR; in TCRdb, only in-frame clones are kept and a portion is missing. The table has about 330,000 clones, almost 90% seen once. The sequenced sample was peripheral blood, obtained in a trial of Ad26.COV2.S vaccine versus placebo. The receptors derive from a person between 18 and 65 years old who received the Ad26.COV2.S COVID-19 vaccine or a placebo.

The table lists this clone with a count of one. V usage is TRBV12-3 or TRBV12-4 and J usage is TRBJ1-2; perhaps TRBD1 as D (5 bases). Trimming took off 4 bases at V and 5 bases at J, with 11 bases between the two ends. The CDR3 is made up of 13 amino acids. Here the CDR3 reads CASSSGGRYGYTF. As DNA, the CDR3 is TGTGCCAGCAGTTCGGGGGGAAGGTATGGCTACACCTTC.

This chain uses TRBV13 with TRBJ1-2; possible D gene TRBD1, 6 bases. Trimming took off 2 bases at V and 7 bases at J, with 14 bases between the two ends. The CDR3 has 14 amino acids. CDR1 and CDR2 from the germline V gene are PRHDT and FYEKMQ (reference sequence). CDR3 amino acids: CASSLMRGVGGYTF. The CDR3 nucleotides read TGTGCCAGCAGCTTAATGAGGGGGGTCGGTGGCTACACCTTC.

The chain links TRBV5-3 to TRBJ2-7; D unclear. TRBV5-3 is sorted into the ORF group, with uncertain function. CDR3 length equals 16 residues. The germline V and J ends were trimmed by 4 bases and 3 bases, with 20 bases remaining between them. In nucleotides, the CDR3 is TGTGCCAGAAGCCATGGGCCCTTCAGAGGATACTACGAGCAGTACGTC. This gives the protein CARSHGPFRGYYEQYV.

This clone was recorded a few times. The chain combines TRBV7-8 with TRBJ1-2; D possibly corresponds to TRBD1 (5 bases). Germline V CDR1 and CDR2: SGHVS, FQNEAQ. The ends were cut back, 1 base at V and 7 bases at J, with 16 bases in the middle. This CDR3 is built from 15 residues. CDR3 loop: CASSLVPAGTGGYTF. CDR3 coding DNA: TGTGCCAGCAGCTTAGTCCCGGCAGGGACCGGTGGCTACACCTTC.

The rearrangement joins TRBV11-3 to TRBJ1-2, with 9 bases aligning to TRBD1. CDR1 and CDR2 from the germline V gene are SGHNT and YENEEA. The CDR3 is made up of 16 amino acids. V shed 2 bases and J 8 bases; nucleotides not matched to a gene: 12. The CDR3 loop is CASSLSGQGSLDGYTF. DNA for the CDR3: TGTGCCAGCAGCTTATCGGGACAGGGCTCCCTCGACGGCTACACCTTC.

V gene TRBV6-5 combines with J gene TRBJ2-2; D remains ambiguous. Germline V lookup: CDR1 MNHEY, CDR2 SVGAGI. The CDR3 consists of 13 residues. V was shortened by 2 bases and J by 6 bases, with 7 bases between the two germline ends. CDR3 protein: CASSYLPAGELFF. For the CDR3, the DNA is TGTGCCAGCAGTTACCTACCGGCCGGGGAGCTGTTTTTT.

The V and J genes are TRBV4-3 and TRBJ2-2; a possible D gene is TRBD1 (6 bases). This CDR3 region has 17 residues. Trimming shortened V by 0 bases and J by 2 bases, and 13 bases separated the two germline ends. The germline gives CDR1 LGHNA, CDR2 YSLEER. CDR3 nucleotides: TGCGCCAGCAGCCAAGACGGCGCCGGGACAAACACCGGGGAGCTGTTTTTT. Translation gives CASSQDGAGTNTGELFF.

The J gene is TRBJ1-1, the V gene TRBV13; the match to TRBD1 covers 8 bases. Germline-derived CDR1 and CDR2 are PRHDT and FYEKMQ (reference sequence). CDR3 length: 16 amino acids. Trimming removed 3 bases from V and 0 bases from J; junction bases left unmatched: 6. The CDR3, as DNA: TGTGCCAGCAGCTTCGACAGGGGTTTTATGAACACTGAAGCTTTCTTT. Amino acid sequence: CASSFDRGFMNTEAFF.

This clone was seen only once. The chain has TRBV6-1 and TRBJ1-2; D is uncertain. The germline CDR1 and CDR2 sequences are MNHNS and SASEGT. The CDR3 loop spans 13 amino acids. Trimming stripped 3 bases from V and 5 bases from J, with 10 bases between. CDR3 region: CASSENSLYGYTF. As DNA, the CDR3 is TGTGCCAGCAGTGAGAACAGTTTATATGGCTACACCTTC.

CDR3 sequence: CASSLNGRLAEAFF. As DNA, the CDR3 is TGTGCCAGCAGCCTCAACGGTAGGCTCGCTGAAGCTTTCTTT. The rearrangement joins TRBV28 to TRBJ1-1; D call uncertain. Germline V lookup: CDR1 MDHEN, CDR2 SYDVKM. The V end lost 6 bases, the J end lost 6 bases, and 17 bases lay between the germline ends. CDR3 size: 14 residues.